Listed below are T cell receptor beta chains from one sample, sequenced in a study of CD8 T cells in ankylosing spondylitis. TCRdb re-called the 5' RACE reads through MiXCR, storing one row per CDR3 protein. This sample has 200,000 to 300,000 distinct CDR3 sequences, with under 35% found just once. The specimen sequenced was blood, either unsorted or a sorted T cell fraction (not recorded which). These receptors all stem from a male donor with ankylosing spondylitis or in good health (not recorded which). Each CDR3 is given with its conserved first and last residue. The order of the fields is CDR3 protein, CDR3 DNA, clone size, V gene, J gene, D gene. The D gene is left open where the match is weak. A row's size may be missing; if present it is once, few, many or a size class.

CDR3aa: CASSFSGTSTDTQYF
CDR3nt: TGTGCCAGCAGCTTTTCAGGGACTAGCACAGATACGCAGTATTTT
abundance: few
v_gene: TRBV11-2
j_gene: TRBJ2-3
d_gene: NA

CDR3aa: CAISATGSGDQPQHF
CDR3nt: TGTGCCATCAGTGCTACGGGGTCAGGGGATCAGCCCCAGCATTTT
abundance: NA
v_gene: TRBV10-3
j_gene: TRBJ1-5
d_gene: NA

CDR3aa: CSAWGVVVYYTF
CDR3nt: TGCAGTGCTTGGGGTGTGGTGGTGTACTACACCTTC
abundance: many
v_gene: TRBV20-1
j_gene: TRBJ1-2
d_gene: NA

CDR3aa: CASSVEGHYYGNTIYF
CDR3nt: TGTGCCAGCAGCGTAGAAGGGCATTATTACGGAAACACCATATATTTT
abundance: NA
v_gene: TRBV9
j_gene: TRBJ1-3
d_gene: NA

CDR3aa: CASSLDRTGDNEQFF
CDR3nt: TGTGCCAGCAGCTTAGATCGGACAGGTGACAATGAGCAGTTCTTC
abundance: NA
v_gene: TRBV7-6
j_gene: TRBJ2-1
d_gene: TRBD1

CDR3aa: CASSLAGTPNPYEQYF
CDR3nt: TGCGCCAGCAGCCTCGCCGGGACCCCAAATCCCTACGAGCAGTACTTC
abundance: NA
v_gene: TRBV5-1
j_gene: TRBJ2-7
d_gene: NA

CDR3aa: CSVGQGYTEAFF
CDR3nt: TGCAGCGTTGGGCAGGGTTACACTGAAGCTTTCTTT
abundance: few
v_gene: TRBV29-1
j_gene: TRBJ1-1
d_gene: NA

CDR3aa: CASSLEWVPYEQYF
CDR3nt: TGTGCCAGCAGCTTAGAGTGGGTGCCCTACGAGCAGTACTTC
abundance: few
v_gene: TRBV7-2
j_gene: TRBJ2-7
d_gene: NA

CDR3aa: CASSLAMSEYNEQFF
CDR3nt: TGCGCCAGCAGCTTGGCCATGTCAGAGTACAATGAGCAGTTCTTC
abundance: NA
v_gene: TRBV5-1
j_gene: TRBJ2-1
d_gene: NA

CDR3aa: CASSLARSGELFF
CDR3nt: TGTGCCAGCAGCTTAGCTAGGTCCGGGGAGCTGTTTTTT
abundance: few
v_gene: TRBV7-2
j_gene: TRBJ2-2
d_gene: NA

CDR3aa: CAIGGIPPPDRQETQYF
CDR3nt: TGTGCCATCGGCGGAATTCCTCCCCCGGACAGGCAAGAGACCCAGTACTTC
abundance: NA
v_gene: TRBV10-3
j_gene: TRBJ2-5
d_gene: TRBD1

CDR3aa: CASSLAADTRETQYF
CDR3nt: TGCGCCAGCAGCTTGGCCGCGGATACGAGGGAGACCCAGTACTTC
abundance: once
v_gene: TRBV5-1
j_gene: TRBJ2-5
d_gene: NA

CDR3aa: CASNLDSRLTDTQYF
CDR3nt: TGTGCCAGCAACCTTGACAGTCGTCTCACAGATACGCAGTATTTT
abundance: many
v_gene: TRBV12-3/TRBV12-4
j_gene: TRBJ2-3
d_gene: NA

CDR3aa: CASSFPGTGYTDTQYF
CDR3nt: TGTGCCAGCAGCTTCCCCGGGACAGGGTACACAGATACGCAGTATTTT
abundance: NA
v_gene: TRBV7-8
j_gene: TRBJ2-3
d_gene: TRBD1

CDR3aa: CSASPDRVTDTQYF
CDR3nt: TGCAGTGCCTCACCTGACAGGGTGACAGATACGCAGTATTTT
abundance: few
v_gene: TRBV20-1
j_gene: TRBJ2-3
d_gene: TRBD1

CDR3aa: CASSRQPNEQFF
CDR3nt: TGTGCCAGCAGCCGACAGCCCAATGAGCAGTTCTTC
abundance: NA
v_gene: TRBV12-3/TRBV12-4
j_gene: TRBJ2-1
d_gene: NA

CDR3aa: CASSPRPHGTGELFF
CDR3nt: TGTGCCAGCAGTCCCCGGCCGCACGGTACCGGGGAGCTGTTTTTT
abundance: few
v_gene: TRBV12-3/TRBV12-4
j_gene: TRBJ2-2
d_gene: NA

CDR3aa: CATSDLTGGKDEQYF
CDR3nt: TGTGCCACCAGTGATTTAACAGGGGGCAAGGACGAGCAGTACTTC
abundance: NA
v_gene: TRBV24-1
j_gene: TRBJ2-7
d_gene: TRBD1

CDR3aa: CSVVPGTEAFF
CDR3nt: TGCAGCGTTGTCCCGGGCACTGAAGCTTTCTTT
abundance: many
v_gene: TRBV29-1
j_gene: TRBJ1-1
d_gene: NA

CDR3aa: CATSPGRGGNEQFF
CDR3nt: TGTGCCACCAGCCCTGGTCGCGGGGGCAATGAGCAGTTCTTC
abundance: medium-sized
v_gene: TRBV15
j_gene: TRBJ2-1
d_gene: TRBD2